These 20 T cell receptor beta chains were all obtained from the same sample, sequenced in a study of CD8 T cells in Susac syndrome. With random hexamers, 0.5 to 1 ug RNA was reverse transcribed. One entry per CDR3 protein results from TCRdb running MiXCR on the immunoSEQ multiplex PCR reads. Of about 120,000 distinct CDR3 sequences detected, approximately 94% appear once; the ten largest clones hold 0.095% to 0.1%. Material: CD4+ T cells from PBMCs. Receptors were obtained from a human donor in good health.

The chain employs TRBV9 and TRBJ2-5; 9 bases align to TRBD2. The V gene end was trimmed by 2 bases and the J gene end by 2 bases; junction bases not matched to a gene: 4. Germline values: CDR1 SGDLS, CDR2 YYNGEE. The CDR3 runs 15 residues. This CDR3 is CASSVAAGGQETQYF. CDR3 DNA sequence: TGTGCCAGCAGCGTTGCAGCGGGAGGACAAGAGACCCAGTACTTC.

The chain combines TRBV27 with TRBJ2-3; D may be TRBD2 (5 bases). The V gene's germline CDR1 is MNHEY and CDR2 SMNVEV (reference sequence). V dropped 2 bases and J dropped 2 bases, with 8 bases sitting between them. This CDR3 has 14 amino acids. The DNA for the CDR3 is TGTGCCAGCAGTTTAGAGCGGCCCACAGATACGCAGTATTTT. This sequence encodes CASSLERPTDTQYF.

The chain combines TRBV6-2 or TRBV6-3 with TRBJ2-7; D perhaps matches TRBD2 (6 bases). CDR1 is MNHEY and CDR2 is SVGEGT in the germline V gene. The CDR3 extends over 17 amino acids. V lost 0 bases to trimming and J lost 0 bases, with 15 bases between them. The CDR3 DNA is TGTGCCAGCAGTTACTCTGCCCGGCGGGGAGGCTCCTACGAGCAGTACTTC. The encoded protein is CASSYSARRGGSYEQYF.

CDR3 DNA: TGTGCCAGCATTCCTCGGGACCAAGAGACCCAGTACTTC. It encodes CASIPRDQETQYF. This chain uses TRBV6-2 or TRBV6-3 with TRBJ2-5; no clear D gene. V was cut by 7 bases and J by 0 bases, with 9 bases left in between. The CDR3 extends over 13 amino acids. Germline V gene data show CDR1 as MNHEY and CDR2 as SVGEGT.

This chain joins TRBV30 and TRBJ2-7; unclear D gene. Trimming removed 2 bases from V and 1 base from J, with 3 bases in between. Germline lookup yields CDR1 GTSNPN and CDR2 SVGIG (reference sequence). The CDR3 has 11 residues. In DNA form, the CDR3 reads TGTGCCTGGAGTACGTCCTACGAGCAGTACTTC. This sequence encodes CAWSTSYEQYF.

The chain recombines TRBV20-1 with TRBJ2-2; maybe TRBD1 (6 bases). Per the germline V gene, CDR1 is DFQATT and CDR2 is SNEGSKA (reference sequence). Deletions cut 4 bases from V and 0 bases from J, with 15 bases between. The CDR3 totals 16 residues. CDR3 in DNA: TGCAGTGCTAAGGGCAGGGGATATACGAACACCGGGGAGCTGTTTTTT. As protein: CSAKGRGYTNTGELFF.

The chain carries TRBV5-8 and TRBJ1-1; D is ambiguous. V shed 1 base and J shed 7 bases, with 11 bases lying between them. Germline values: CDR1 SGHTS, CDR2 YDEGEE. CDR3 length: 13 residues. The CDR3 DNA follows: TGTGCCAGCAGCTTGTCCTACGGGTATGAAGCTTTCTTT. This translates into CASSLSYGYEAFF.

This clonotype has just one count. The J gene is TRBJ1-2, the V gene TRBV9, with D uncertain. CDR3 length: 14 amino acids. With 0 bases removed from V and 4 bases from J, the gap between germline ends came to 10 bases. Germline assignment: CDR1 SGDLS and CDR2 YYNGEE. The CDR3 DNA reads TGTGCCAGCAGCGTAGGAGGCAACAGCTATGGCTACACCTTC. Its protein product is CASSVGGNSYGYTF.

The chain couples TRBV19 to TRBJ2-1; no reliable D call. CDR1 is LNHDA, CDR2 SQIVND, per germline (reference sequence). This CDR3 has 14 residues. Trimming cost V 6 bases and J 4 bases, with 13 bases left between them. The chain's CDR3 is CASRVEPGYNEQFF. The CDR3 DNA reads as TGTGCCAGTAGGGTAGAGCCCGGATACAATGAGCAGTTCTTC.

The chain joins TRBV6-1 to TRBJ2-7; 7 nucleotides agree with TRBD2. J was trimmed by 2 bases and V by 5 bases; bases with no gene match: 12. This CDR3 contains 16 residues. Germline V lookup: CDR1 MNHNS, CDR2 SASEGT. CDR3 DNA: TGTGCCAGCAGTCCTTCCGGGGCGGGAGCGACCTACGAGCAGTACTTC. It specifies CASSPSGAGATYEQYF.

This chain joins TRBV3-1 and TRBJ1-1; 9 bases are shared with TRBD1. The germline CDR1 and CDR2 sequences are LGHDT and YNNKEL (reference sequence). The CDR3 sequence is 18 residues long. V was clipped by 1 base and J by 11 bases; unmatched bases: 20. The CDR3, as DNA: TGTGCCAGCAGCCAAGCCGCAGGACAGGGGTTTAATGAAAGGAGGGCTTTCTTT. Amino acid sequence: CASSQAAGQGFNERRAFF.

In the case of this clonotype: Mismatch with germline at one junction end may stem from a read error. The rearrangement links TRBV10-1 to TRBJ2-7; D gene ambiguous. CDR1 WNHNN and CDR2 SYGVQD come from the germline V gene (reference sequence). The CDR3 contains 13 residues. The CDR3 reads CASRISLSHEQYF. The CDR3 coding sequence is TGCGCCAGCAGGATCAGCCTCTCCCACGAGCAGTACTTC.

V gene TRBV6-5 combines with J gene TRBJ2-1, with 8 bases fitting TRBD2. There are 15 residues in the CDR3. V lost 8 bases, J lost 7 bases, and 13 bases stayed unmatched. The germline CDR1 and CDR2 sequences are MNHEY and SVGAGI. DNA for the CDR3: TGTGCCAGCCGGCGGTCGGGAGGGCCTATTAATGAGCAGTTCTTC. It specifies CASRRSGGPINEQFF.

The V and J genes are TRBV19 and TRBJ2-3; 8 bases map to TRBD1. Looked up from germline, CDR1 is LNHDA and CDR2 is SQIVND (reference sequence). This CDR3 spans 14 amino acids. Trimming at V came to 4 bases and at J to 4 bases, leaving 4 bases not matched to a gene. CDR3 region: CASSKKTGADTQYF. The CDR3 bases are TGTGCCAGTAGTAAAAAGACAGGGGCAGATACGCAGTATTTT.

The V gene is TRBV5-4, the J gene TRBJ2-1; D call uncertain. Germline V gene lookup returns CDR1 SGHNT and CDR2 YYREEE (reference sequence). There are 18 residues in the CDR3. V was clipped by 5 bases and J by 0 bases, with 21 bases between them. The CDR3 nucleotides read TGTGCCAGCAGAAACCCCGCTGTCGAAGAAAGCTCCTACAATGAGCAGTTCTTC. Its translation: CASRNPAVEESSYNEQFF.

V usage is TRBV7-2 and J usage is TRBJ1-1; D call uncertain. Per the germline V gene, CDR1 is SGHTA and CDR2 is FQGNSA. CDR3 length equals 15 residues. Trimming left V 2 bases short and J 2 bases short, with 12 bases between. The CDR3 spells CASSLTPNTNTEAFF. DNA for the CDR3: TGTGCCAGCAGCTTAACCCCCAATACAAACACTGAAGCTTTCTTT.

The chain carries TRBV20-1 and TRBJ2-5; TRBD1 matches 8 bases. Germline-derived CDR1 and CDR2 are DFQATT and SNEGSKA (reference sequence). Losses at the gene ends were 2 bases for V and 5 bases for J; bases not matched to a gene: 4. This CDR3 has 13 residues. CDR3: CSARTGGRETQYF. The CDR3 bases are TGCAGTGCTAGAACAGGGGGAAGGGAGACCCAGTACTTC.

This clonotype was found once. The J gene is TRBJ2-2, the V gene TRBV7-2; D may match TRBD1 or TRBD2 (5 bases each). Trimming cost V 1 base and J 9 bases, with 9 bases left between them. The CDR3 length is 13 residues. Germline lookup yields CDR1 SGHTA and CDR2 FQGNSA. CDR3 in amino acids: CASSLGGSRELFF. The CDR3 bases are TGTGCCAGCAGCTTAGGGGGGTCCCGGGAGCTGTTTTTT. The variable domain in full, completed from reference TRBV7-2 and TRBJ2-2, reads GAGVSQSPSNKVTEKGKDVELRCDPISGHTALYWYRQSLGQGLEFLIYFQGNSAPDKSGLPSDRFSAERTGGSVSTLTIQRTQQEDSAVYLCASSLGGSRELFFGEGSRLTVL.

CDR3 amino acids: CASSPARYNEQFF. CDR3 DNA: TGTGCCAGCTCACCAGCGCGCTACAATGAGCAGTTCTTC. This chain uses TRBV18 with TRBJ2-1; no reliable D call. V shed 2 bases and J shed 3 bases, with 5 bases lying between them. This CDR3 has 13 amino acids. CDR1 is KGHSH, CDR2 LQKENI, per germline.

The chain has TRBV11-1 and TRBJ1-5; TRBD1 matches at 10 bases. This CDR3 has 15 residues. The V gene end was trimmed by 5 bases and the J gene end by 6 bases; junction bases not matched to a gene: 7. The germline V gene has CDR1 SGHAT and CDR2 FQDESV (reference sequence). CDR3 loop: CASSGGTGAGQPQHF. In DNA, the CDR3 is TGTGCCAGCAGCGGCGGGACAGGGGCCGGTCAGCCCCAGCATTTT.